One T cell receptor beta chain is described in this entry. Its antigen remains unidentified. No base-level quality is on record; no much larger clone is a single base apart. The entry originates in a study of T-cell memory formation after mild COVID-19 (dated by TCRdb to the early 2020s). In terms of the full investigation: TCR sequence clusters from the two donors were found to be largely donor specific. In a couple of donors, T-cell clones that expanded and contracted after mild COVID-19 were followed by sequencing TCRalpha and TCRbeta repertoires longitudinally. The cohort was made up of two young adult volunteers, one female and one male, who were previously healthy. Overall study results and their limits: Balanced CD4/CD8 phenotypes were observed for clones contracting from day 15 to 85, whereas a bias towards CD4+ was observed for a second wave of clones expanding from day 15 to 37. Some responding clones were detected in pre-infection memory, suggesting pre-existing cross-reactive memory T cells joined the SARS-CoV-2 response. Contracting CD4+ clones were found mainly in CM and EM memory subsets, while CD8+ clones were enriched in EMRA. The second-wave clones that peaked on day 37 were not confirmed to be SARS-CoV-2 specific. Only two mild cases were covered in the study, and larger cohorts including severe cases with pre-infection samples were considered necessary.

Reads for this sample came from an Illumina NovaSeq 6000. cDNA libraries for TCRalpha and TCRbeta were prepared by 5'RACE using constant-segment primers, with sample barcodes and unique molecular identifiers added. Trizol reagent was used to extract RNA from every sample. The libraries were amplified in two PCR steps, and the second step added a second sample barcode and Illumina TruSeq adapters. Sequencing of the libraries was done on an Illumina NovaSeq, producing 2 x 150 bp paired-end reads. The authors processed their data as follows. Demultiplexing of reads and collapsing into UMI-guided consensus sequences were performed with migec v1.2.7. Using mixcr v2.1.11, UMI consensuses were aligned to TRA and TRB V and J templates and then assembled into clonotypes. A clonotype was counted as expanded or contracted only when both edgeR and NoisET called the clonotype significant, with the noise models trained on biological replicates. For edgeR calls, a false discovery rate-adjusted p below 0.01 and a log2 fold-change threshold of 1 were applied. PCA with hierarchical clustering of max-normalized trajectories of the 1000 most abundant clonotypes was used as exploratory dynamics analysis. Separately sequenced CD4+ and CD8+ repertoires were used to assign a CD4 or CD8 phenotype to each responding clone. Clones were called with MiXCR by TCRdb after fastp trimmed the public reads at Q25, and only in-frame beta chains were retained. Rows with a matching CDR3 protein are joined into one entry that keeps the most common DNA and genes. The V and J calls shown here were made by TCRdb, not taken from the authors' results. The sample table lists approximately 250,000 distinct CDR3 sequences, approximately 15% of them with a count of one. The ten largest clones add up to 2.1% of the sample.

V drops 0 bases and J drops 5 bases, leaving 13 bases in between. Reading the germline V gene gives CDR1 MGHRA and CDR2 YSYEKL. From its cysteine to its phenylalanine, the CDR3 spans 15 amino acids. The CDR3 DNA has 45 bases and is translated from base 1. PBMCs were isolated by Ficoll-Paque density gradient centrifugation. Source material: PBMCs or a T cell subset sorted from them (not recorded which). This sequence uses TRBV4-1 and TRBJ1-2; TRBD1 is possibly the D segment (5 matching bases). The source is an adult woman who had mild COVID-19 (a few samples of this study predate the infection). The sample titles of this study are shuffled in the database, so cell type and time point are left out; the donor was told from shared clones. The CDR3 protein sequence reads: CASSQDVQTAYGYTF. The DNA sequence reads TGCGCCAGCAGCCAAGATGTGCAGACAGCTTATGGCTACACCTTC.